Listed below are T cell receptor beta chains from one sample, sequenced in a study of T cells in Graves' hyperthyroidism and ophthalmopathy. TCRdb re-called the multiplex PCR reads with MiXCR, one entry per CDR3 protein. This table has roughly 570,000 distinct CDR3 sequences, just over 45% appearing once. The sequencing input was peripheral blood or thyroid tissue (not recorded which). The receptors originated from an adult woman with Graves' disease, either hyperthyroidism or ophthalmopathy (not recorded which). Both conserved end residues are part of each CDR3. A D gene is named only where the DNA matches it firmly. Size tells how often a clone was seen (once, few, many) or the class of an expanded clone, and some rows leave it out.

TRBV20-1	many	TRBD2	TRBJ2-7	CSASTGTSGSYEQYF	TGCAGTGCTAGTACCGGGACTAGCGGATCCTACGAGCAGTACTTC
TRBV10-2	.	.	TRBJ1-2	CASSVATSLWYGYTF	TGTGCCAGCAGCGTAGCGACATCCCTCTGGTATGGCTACACCTTC
TRBV25-1	once	.	TRBJ1-1	CASSPDGRSNTEAFF	TGTGCCAGCAGCCCTGACGGCCGATCAAACACTGAAGCTTTCTTT
TRBV7-3	many	.	TRBJ1-6	CASSLRPSDSPLHF	TGTGCCAGCAGCTTACGGCCTTCTGATTCACCCCTCCACTTT
TRBV7-9	.	TRBD2	TRBJ2-3	CASSPTSGYTSDTQYF	TGTGCCAGCAGCCCCACTAGCGGGTACACCTCAGATACGCAGTATTTT
TRBV29-1	many	.	TRBJ1-1	CSVDPNTEAFF	TGCAGCGTTGATCCGAACACTGAAGCTTTCTTT
TRBV7-9	many	TRBD2	TRBJ2-7	CASRESGASYEQYF	TGTGCCAGCAGAGAGAGCGGGGCCTCCTACGAGCAGTACTTC
TRBV7-9	.	.	TRBJ1-1	CASSATSRGATEAFF	TGTGCCAGCAGCGCGACCTCAAGGGGTGCCACTGAAGCTTTCTTT
TRBV7-9	many	.	TRBJ1-3	CASSFPRAGNTIYF	TGTGCCAGCAGCTTTCCCAGGGCTGGAAACACCATATATTTT
TRBV29-1	.	.	TRBJ2-7	CTPERVGEQYF	TGCACCCCAGAGAGGGTCGGCGAGCAGTACTTC
TRBV10-3	.	.	TRBJ2-7	CAISEEPRGYEQYF	TGTGCCATCAGTGAGGAGCCCCGCGGGTACGAGCAGTACTTC
TRBV20-1	many	.	TRBJ2-5	CSAQGGLVQETQYF	TGCAGTGCCCAGGGCGGACTGGTACAAGAGACCCAGTACTTC
TRBV20-1	many	.	TRBJ1-2	CSASDRLFYGYTF	TGCAGTGCTAGTGACAGGCTTTTCTATGGCTACACCTTC
TRBV10-3	.	TRBD1	TRBJ1-3	CAISETDRFYSGNTIYF	TGTGCCATCAGTGAAACGGACAGGTTCTACTCTGGAAACACCATATATTTT
TRBV10-3	few	.	TRBJ2-7	CAISERLGTYEQYF	TGTGCCATCAGTGAGCGCCTGGGAACCTACGAGCAGTACTTC
TRBV29-1	.	.	TRBJ2-5	CSVEPGEGSGETQYF	TGCAGCGTCGAACCGGGAGAGGGGTCGGGGGAGACCCAGTACTTC
TRBV12-3/TRBV12-4	many	.	TRBJ2-7	CASSLHRAGYYEQYF	TGTGCCAGCAGTTTACACCGAGCGGGCTACTACGAGCAGTACTTC
TRBV9	.	TRBD2	TRBJ2-7	CASSAWGLTYEQYF	TGTGCCAGCAGCGCCTGGGGACTAACCTACGAGCAGTACTTC
TRBV7-9	.	TRBD1	TRBJ1-2	CASSPIARGQGSNGYTF	TGTGCCAGCAGCCCAATAGCCAGAGGACAGGGTTCAAATGGCTACACCTTC